The clone carrying this T cell receptor beta chain showed up just a few times. The target antigen is unknown. This entry is derived from a study of T cell repertoires in cytomegalovirus infection. At the level of the study: The authors used CMV epitopes that were HLA-C-restricted (recently identified) and HLA-B-restricted (well studied). Carrying CMV and the relevant HLA type showed in public TCR beta signatures.

Study-wide points: Dominant in the ex vivo response were TCR beta clonotypes restricted by HLA-C and specific for CMV. The cumulative frequency of public TCR beta families distinguished individuals who carried CMV together with the relevant HLA.

TCRdb analysed the reads with MiXCR anew, one entry per CDR3 protein. The sample has more than 300,000 distinct CDR3 sequences; about a third are singletons. Germline CDR1 is SGHTA and CDR2 is FQGNSA. Trimming cost V 6 bases and J 8 bases, with 11 bases left between them. This CDR3 contains 12 residues. The material sequenced was cultured PBMCs, taken from culture after CMV antigen stimulation. The genes are TRBV7-2 and TRBJ1-3; perhaps TRBD1 as D (5 bases). The receptor's source is a human donor in good health (CMV status not recorded). Some clones in this sample may be carry-over from other donors' samples. For the CDR3, the DNA is TGTGCCAGCAGGGTATTGACAGACACCATATATTTT. As protein: CASRVLTDTIYF.